This T cell receptor (beta chain) was obtained from a study of glioma-infiltrating T cells after dendritic cell vaccination (dated by TCRdb to about 2016). Background for the entire study: Of the roughly 15 glioblastoma patients in the cohort, all drawn from Phase I and II dendritic cell vaccination trials, 9 were newly diagnosed and 6 had recurrent disease. Patients received three intradermal dendritic cell vaccine injections at biweekly intervals in the arm below the axilla. Survival after dendritic cell vaccination was correlated with TCR sequencing metrics, including TIL content and tumor-blood repertoire overlap. Deep sequencing of TCR beta CDR3 regions was used to quantify tumor-infiltrating lymphocyte content and compare tumor and blood repertoires in dendritic cell-vaccinated glioblastoma patients. The vaccine consisted of monocyte-derived dendritic cells cultured seven to eight days with IL-4 and GM-CSF, then pulsed overnight with autologous tumor lysate. Between 2003 and 2012, patients were given autologous tumor lysate-pulsed dendritic cell vaccination.

TCRB CDR3 regions were amplified from 2 to 2.5 ug genomic DNA, or all available DNA if less, using the immunoSEQ assay. The multiplex PCR employed 60 forward primers targeting TCR V beta segments and 13 reverse primers targeting J beta segments. Synthetic control templates were spiked into each sample at limiting dilution to estimate reads per starting template. Reads of 87 bp were generated by sequencing on the Illumina HiSeq System. The source study handled its data this way. PCR and sequencing errors were removed by a nearest neighbor algorithm that merged closely related sequences. TCR overlap was defined as the percentage of unique tumor TCR beta sequences that were also found in the peripheral blood of the same patient. TCRdb's version of the immuneACCESS table is confined to in-frame rearrangements and falls short of the full clone set. An unresolved V gene accounts for under half of the shortfall where checked; the remainder is of unknown origin. That table is the source of V, J and clone size, and D and trimming were worked out from the DNA. Within this sample are about 65,000 clones, with approximately 86% of them counted one time only. 11% of the sample goes to the ten largest clones.

The germline V gene (reference sequence) gives CDR1 as PRHDT and CDR2 as FYEKMQ. From the cysteine up to the phenylalanine, the CDR3 has a length of 15 residues. Just CDR3 DNA is preserved here, 45 bases in frame from base 1. Unmatched junction bases come to 8, with V trimmed by 5 bases and J by 7 bases. Summary of the overall study and its limitations: The cohort was small and heterogeneous, with few patients having full blood and tumor sets and even fewer initial-recurrent tumor pairs. TCR clonality showed no direct relationship with survival, which suggests that a diverse polyclonal response may be important. The response model built on TCR overlap across three groups was characterized as speculative, with prospective validation still needed. Longer time to progression and overall survival after dendritic cell vaccination were predicted by higher estimated pretreatment TIL content.

With regard to this clone: Its antigen specificity is not known. The input lacks base qualities; no much larger clone sits a single base away.

The sample's time point label, in plain terms: after dendritic cell vaccination, including at tumor progression/relapse. Patients were selected on the basis of adequate residual fresh-frozen tumor tissue and more than two years of available survival data. None of the glioblastoma patients carried an isocitrate dehydrogenase mutation, although molecular status otherwise varied. PBMC were collected before vaccination, two weeks after the third vaccination, and at tumor progression when it occurred. Genomic DNA was extracted with the Qiagen DNeasy Blood extraction Kit. The sample in question was blood, obtained after dendritic cell vaccination. The chain joins TRBV13 to TRBJ2-7, with 13 bases aligning to TRBD2. The sequence derives from a human donor with glioblastoma. CDR3 region: CASSPSLAGGREQYF. The nucleotides are TGTGCCAGCAGCCCCTCACTAGCGGGAGGGCGGGAGCAGTACTTC. The entire variable domain, with the stretches around the CDR3 drawn from the reference TRBV13 and TRBJ2-7 proteins, is AAGVIQSPRHLIKEKRETATLKCYPIPRHDTVYWYQQGPGQDPQFLISFYEKMQSDKGSIPDRFSAQQFSDYHSELNMSSLELGDSALYFCASSPSLAGGREQYFGPGTRLTVT.